This TCR beta chain was retrieved from a study of circulating CD8 cells and anti-PD-1 response in melanoma. Points from the study as a whole: PD-1 and DPOS subsets showed similar, higher clonality than DNEG. Under 7% of TRB clonotypes were shared between subsets at M1.

Germline-derived CDR1 and CDR2 are MNHEY and SMNVEV (reference sequence). This CDR3 comprises 15 residues. Sorting of live CD3+CD8+TCRalphabeta+ cells by PD-1 and/or TIGIT gave four subsets. In the case of this clonotype: The antigen is not known. One base away lies a much larger clone, so this may be a sequencing read error.

TCR libraries were prepared from about 15 ng of total RNA with the QIAseq Immune Repertoire TCR panel. In TCRdb, the reads were re-called with MiXCR into one record per CDR3 protein. Of around 420 distinct CDR3 sequences listed, about 4.8% were seen once; the top ten hold roughly 42%. V usage is TRBV27 and J usage is TRBJ2-7, with 8 bases aligning to TRBD2. This receptor was identified in a human donor with melanoma. The starting material was CD8+ T cells from PBMCs, obtained at baseline or after one month of anti-PD-1 therapy (not recorded which). CDR3 protein: CASSFVLAASYGQYF. The CDR3 coding sequence is TGTGCCAGCAGTTTTGTACTAGCGGCCTCCTACGGGCAGTACTTC.